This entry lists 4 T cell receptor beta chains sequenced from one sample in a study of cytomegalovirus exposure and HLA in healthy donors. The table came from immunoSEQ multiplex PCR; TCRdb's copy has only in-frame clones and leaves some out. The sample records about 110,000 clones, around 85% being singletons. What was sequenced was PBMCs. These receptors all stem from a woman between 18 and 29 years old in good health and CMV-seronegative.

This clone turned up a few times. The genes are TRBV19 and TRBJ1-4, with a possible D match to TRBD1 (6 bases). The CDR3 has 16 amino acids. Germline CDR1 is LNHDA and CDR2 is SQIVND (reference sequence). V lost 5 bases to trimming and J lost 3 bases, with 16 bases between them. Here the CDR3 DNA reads TGTGCCAGTAGTCATCCCCCCAGGGGTGCTAATGAAAAACTGTTTTTT. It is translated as CASSHPPRGANEKLFF.

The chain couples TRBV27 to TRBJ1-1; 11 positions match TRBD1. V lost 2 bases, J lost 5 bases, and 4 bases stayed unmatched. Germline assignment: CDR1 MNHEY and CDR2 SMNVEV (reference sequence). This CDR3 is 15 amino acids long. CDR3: CASSLMGTGGTEAFF. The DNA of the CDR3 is TGTGCCAGCAGTTTAATGGGGACAGGGGGTACTGAAGCTTTCTTT.

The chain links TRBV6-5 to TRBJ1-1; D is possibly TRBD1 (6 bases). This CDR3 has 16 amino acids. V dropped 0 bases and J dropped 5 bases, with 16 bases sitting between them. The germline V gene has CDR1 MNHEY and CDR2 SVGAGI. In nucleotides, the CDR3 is TGTGCCAGCAGTTACTCTTTCGAGGGGGGGGAAACTGAAGCTTTCTTT. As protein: CASSYSFEGGETEAFF.

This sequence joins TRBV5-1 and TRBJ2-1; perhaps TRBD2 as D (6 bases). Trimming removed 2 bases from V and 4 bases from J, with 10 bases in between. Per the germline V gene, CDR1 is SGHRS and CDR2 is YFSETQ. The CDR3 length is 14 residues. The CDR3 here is CASSFAGGYNEQFF. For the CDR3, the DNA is TGCGCCAGCAGCTTTGCCGGGGGATACAATGAGCAGTTCTTC.